This T cell receptor (beta chain) was sequenced in a study of response to subunit inactivated influenza vaccine. General study findings and limits: Authors suggested that a seasonal influenza vaccination recruits few new T cells each time.

This clonotype was counted a single time. Antigen unknown. The CDR3 is 13 residues long. Looked up from germline, CDR1 is MNHNS and CDR2 is SASEGT. Trimming left V 7 bases short and J 8 bases short, with 12 bases between. A single record per CDR3 protein comes from TCRdb applying MiXCR to the RT-PCR reads. The data contain 500,000 to 600,000 distinct CDR3 sequences, 16% of them seen just once; the ten biggest clones take up roughly 3.1%. The chain joins TRBV6-1 to TRBJ1-6; weak D call: TRBD1 (5 bases). This receptor was obtained from a man between 50 and 69 years old who received an inactivated influenza vaccine. This sample comprised CD4+ T cells sorted from PBMCs, obtained roughly 24 months after vaccination. CDR3 loop: CASTQVGDSPLHF. CDR3 in DNA: TGTGCCAGCACTCAAGTGGGGGATTCACCCCTCCACTTT.